These 15 T cell receptor beta chains originate from one sample sequenced in a study of blood T cell repertoires in COVID-19. Clones were sequenced by immunoSEQ multiplex PCR, and TCRdb holds only the in-frame ones, with some missing. This sample yields about 170,000 clones, of which roughly 93% are seen a single time; roughly 5.3% belongs to the top ten. Sequencing was performed on peripheral blood. Every receptor here comes from a man aged 18 to 35 with COVID-19, enrolled during active disease.

The chain links TRBV27 to TRBJ2-7; D is possibly TRBD1 (6 bases). Germline CDR1 reads MNHEY; CDR2 reads SMNVEV (reference sequence). Trimming cost V 6 bases and J 5 bases, with 14 bases left between them. This CDR3 contains 13 residues. In DNA, the CDR3 is TGTGCCAGCAGCCTAGGTTGGACAGACGAGCAGTACTTC. Translating gives CASSLGWTDEQYF.

The rearrangement links TRBV5-8 to TRBJ2-1, with a weak D call TRBD1 (5 bases). This CDR3 is 14 amino acids long. Germline V gene sequence: CDR1 SGHTS, CDR2 YDEGEE. Trimming stripped 1 base from V and 8 bases from J, with 13 bases between. CDR3 in DNA: TGTGCCAGCAGCTTGAGTCAGGGTGACGATGAGCAGTTCTTC. Its protein product is CASSLSQGDDEQFF.

J is TRBJ2-3 and V is TRBV27; no definite D call. The CDR3 has 14 amino acids. The germline V gene has CDR1 MNHEY and CDR2 SMNVEV (reference sequence). Trimming shortened V by 4 bases and J by 1 base, and 9 bases separated the two germline ends. CDR3: CASSSIVGTDTQYF. In DNA, the CDR3 is TGTGCCAGCAGTTCCATAGTCGGCACAGATACGCAGTATTTT.

J is TRBJ2-5 and V is TRBV2, with 7 bases matching TRBD2. V trimming: 11 bases; J trimming: 4 bases; junction bases outside the gene matches: 10. Germline V gene sequence: CDR1 SNHLY, CDR2 FYNNEI. The CDR3 runs to 13 residues. The CDR3 here is CARGVRAGETQYF. The CDR3, as DNA: TGTGCCCGGGGGGTCAGGGCGGGAGAGACCCAGTACTTC.

J is TRBJ2-6 and V is TRBV14; D possibly corresponds to TRBD1 (5 bases). There are 17 residues in the CDR3. V lost 1 base, J lost 1 base, and 11 bases lay in between. Germline CDR1 is SGHDN and CDR2 is FVKESK. CDR3 coding DNA: TGTGCCAGCAGCCAAGGAGGAAGGGGTTCTGGGGCCAACGTCCTGACTTTC. It is translated as CASSQGGRGSGANVLTF.

The gene calls are TRBV24-1 and TRBJ2-3, with 7 bases identical to TRBD1. The CDR3 is 15 residues long. Germline V gene lookup returns CDR1 KGHDR and CDR2 SFDVKD. Losses at the gene ends were 5 bases for V and 2 bases for J; bases not matched to a gene: 6. The CDR3 coding sequence is TGTGCCACCAGTGCCACAGGGGCGACCACAGATACGCAGTATTTT. Protein sequence: CATSATGATTDTQYF.

The J gene is TRBJ2-7, the V gene TRBV2; D is ambiguous. Germline-derived CDR1 and CDR2 are SNHLY and FYNNEI. This CDR3 has 11 residues. The V gene lost 6 bases and the J gene lost 1 base, with 4 bases spanning the gap. Here the CDR3 DNA reads TGTGCCAGCAGACAGTCCTACGAGCAGTACTTC. Its translation is CASRQSYEQYF.

V and J are TRBV24-1 and TRBJ1-5; TRBD1 aligns across 8 bases. V shed 4 bases, J shed 7 bases, and the junction held 11 bases outside the gene matches. CDR1 and CDR2 from the germline V gene are KGHDR and SFDVKD. The CDR3 length is 16 residues. CDR3 protein: CATSDRLTGAGQPQHF. The CDR3 DNA reads TGTGCCACCAGTGACCGCCTGACAGGGGCGGGGCAGCCCCAGCATTTT.

This clone was picked up a small number of times. V usage is TRBV5-1 and J usage is TRBJ2-1, with 11 nucleotides matching TRBD2. V lost 3 bases and J lost 7; bases outside the gene matches: 12. This CDR3 contains 17 residues. Germline CDR1 is SGHRS and CDR2 is YFSETQ. CDR3 coding DNA: TGCGCCAGCAGCTATAAACTACCGGGACTAGCGGTAAATGAGCAGTTCTTC. Protein: CASSYKLPGLAVNEQFF.

This chain connects TRBV6-5 to TRBJ2-1; TRBD1 is a possible D gene (6 bases). The germline CDR1 and CDR2 sequences are MNHEY and SVGAGI. This CDR3 has 11 amino acids. Trimming left V 3 bases short and J 10 bases short, with 7 bases between. In nucleotides, the CDR3 is TGTGCCAGCAGTTATGGGACAGAGCAGTTCTTC. Translated, it gives CASSYGTEQFF.

The chain carries TRBV5-4 and TRBJ2-1, with D possibly matching TRBD2 (6 bases). The CDR3 runs 20 residues. The germline V gene has CDR1 SGHNT and CDR2 YYREEE (reference sequence). Trimming took off 3 bases at V and 8 bases at J, with 33 bases between the two ends. The DNA of the CDR3 is TGTGCCAGCAGCTCCGGGGGTCGGTGGGTGAGGGGAGCGAGTGGCTATGAGCAGTTCTTC. This sequence encodes CASSSGGRWVRGASGYEQFF.

The chain employs TRBV4-3 and TRBJ1-2; D gene unclear. V shed 0 bases and J shed 3 bases, with 11 bases lying between them. CDR3 length: 15 amino acids. The germline V gene has CDR1 LGHNA and CDR2 YSLEER. As DNA, the CDR3 is TGCGCCAGCAGCCAAGATCGAGGCCTCTACTATGGCTACACCTTC. Protein sequence: CASSQDRGLYYGYTF.

The CDR3: CASSPRNTKYNYGYTF. Written as DNA, the CDR3 is TGTGCCAGCAGTCCCCGCAACACCAAGTATAACTATGGCTACACCTTC. The chain uses TRBV28 and TRBJ1-2, with unresolved D. Germline assignment: CDR1 MDHEN and CDR2 SYDVKM. Trimming cost V 5 bases and J 1 base, with 17 bases left between them. The CDR3 length is 16 residues.

The V and J genes are TRBV18 and TRBJ2-7; 12 nucleotides match TRBD1. The length of the CDR3 is 15 residues. Trimming cost V 2 bases and J 3 bases; bases outside gene matches: 2. The germline V gene has CDR1 KGHSH and CDR2 LQKENI. The CDR3 protein is CASSPGTGGIYEQYF. CDR3 nucleotides: TGTGCCAGCTCACCAGGGACAGGGGGCATCTACGAGCAGTACTTC.

V and J are TRBV27 and TRBJ1-3; no clear D gene. CDR1 and CDR2 from the germline V gene are MNHEY and SMNVEV (reference sequence). This CDR3 comprises 16 residues. Trimming left V 5 bases short and J 0 bases short, with 14 bases between. The CDR3 sequence: CASSPAGHSSGNTIYF. For the CDR3, the DNA is TGTGCCAGCAGTCCTGCCGGCCACAGCTCTGGAAACACCATATATTTT.